A selection of T cell receptor beta chains follows, all from one sample in a study of blood T cell repertoires in COVID-19. The table came from immunoSEQ multiplex PCR; TCRdb's copy has only in-frame clones and leaves some out. The table lists 200,000 to 300,000 clones, 80% to 90% of them singletons. The sample consisted of peripheral blood. Every receptor here comes from a woman aged 45-59 years with acute or convalescent COVID-19. The CDR3 runs from the conserved cysteine through the conserved F or W. Fields, in order: V gene, J gene, clone size, D gene, CDR3 DNA, CDR3 protein. D genes are given only for firm matches. Some rows mark clone size as missing; the rest say once, few, many or name a class of expanded clone.

TRBV10-3	TRBJ2-7	-	TRBD1	TGTGCCATCAGGATGGACAGGGTCTACGAGCAGTACTTC	CAIRMDRVYEQYF
TRBV25-1	TRBJ1-4	-	TRBD1	TGTGCCAGCAGTAGACAGGGTCTGGGGATCAATGAAAAACTGTTTTTT	CASSRQGLGINEKLFF
TRBV2	TRBJ2-3	-	-	TGTGCCAGCAGTCTCGGTCTAGCGTTCAGCACAGATACGCAGTATTTT	CASSLGLAFSTDTQYF
TRBV6-2/TRBV6-3	TRBJ2-1	-	TRBD2	TGTGCCAGCAGTTATTTCCCGCGGGAGACCCGCAATGAGCAGTTCTTC	CASSYFPRETRNEQFF
TRBV28	TRBJ1-2	-	TRBD1	TGTGCCAGCAGTTCAGGGACAGGGGTTGGCTACACCTTC	CASSSGTGVGYTF
TRBV15	TRBJ2-1	-	TRBD1	TGTGCCACCAGCACCATAACAGGGGATCTGAGACGATACAATGAGCAGTTCTTC	CATSTITGDLRRYNEQFF
TRBV4-2	TRBJ2-5	-	TRBD1	TGTGCCAGCAGCCAAACACGACAGGGGGGAGAGACCCAGTACTTC	CASSQTRQGGETQYF
TRBV27	TRBJ2-6	few	-	TGTGCCAGCAGTTTTACAAGCTCTGGGGCCAACGTCCTGACTTTC	CASSFTSSGANVLTF
TRBV5-1	TRBJ1-5	-	TRBD1	TGCGCCAGCAGCCCGACAGGGCCCAATCAGCCCCAGCATTTT	CASSPTGPNQPQHF
TRBV5-8	TRBJ2-6	-	-	TGTGCCAGCAGCTTCAGGGTAATAACGTCTGGGGCCAACGTCCTGACTTTC	CASSFRVITSGANVLTF
TRBV27	TRBJ1-3	-	TRBD1	TGTGCCAGCAGTTACAGGGGCCCTCACTCTGGAAACACCATATATTTT	CASSYRGPHSGNTIYF
TRBV9	TRBJ1-4	-	TRBD1	TGTGCCAGCAGCGCCGGGACAGCAGTTGAAAAACTGTTTTTT	CASSAGTAVEKLFF
TRBV7-2	TRBJ1-2	-	-	TGTGCCAGCAGCTTAGCGCCGACAGCTTCCAACTATGGCTACACCTTC	CASSLAPTASNYGYTF
TRBV2	TRBJ1-4	-	-	TGTGCCAGCAGTGAAACCGGACAAGGCGGCTCTAATGAAAAACTGTTTTTT	CASSETGQGGSNEKLFF
TRBV28	TRBJ1-2	-	-	TGTGCCAGCAGTGCAATCGGGGGGGGAGATGGCTACACCTTC	CASSAIGGGDGYTF
TRBV30	TRBJ1-6	few	-	TGTGCCTGGAGTAGGGGTCTGTCAGATTCACCCCTCCACTTT	CAWSRGLSDSPLHF
TRBV28	TRBJ1-3	-	-	TGTGCCAGCTACGGTATATGGGCCGATCTCTCTGGAAACACCATATATTTT	CASYGIWADLSGNTIYF
TRBV5-4	TRBJ2-7	-	-	TGTGCCAGCAGCCCGCGGGGTCCCGGATACGAGCAGTACTTC	CASSPRGPGYEQYF
TRBV6-1	TRBJ2-7	-	TRBD2	TGTGCCAGCAGTGAATATGGACTAGCGGCCGAGCAGTACTTC	CASSEYGLAAEQYF
TRBV24-1	TRBJ2-7	-	-	TGTGCCACCAGTGGTATTAGTCACGAGCAGTACTTC	CATSGISHEQYF
TRBV6-1	TRBJ2-7	-	TRBD2	TGTGCCAGCAGTGACATAGCCGGGACTAGCGGCTACGAGCAGTACTTC	CASSDIAGTSGYEQYF
TRBV7-9	TRBJ1-6	-	TRBD1	TGTGCCAGCAGCCGGACAGGGGGCAATTCACCCCTCCACTTT	CASSRTGGNSPLHF
TRBV9	TRBJ1-1	-	TRBD1	TGTGCCAGCAGCCCAAGGACAGGGATAGGCACTGAAGCTTTCTTT	CASSPRTGIGTEAFF
TRBV11-3	TRBJ1-1	-	-	TGTGCCAGCAGCTTCCAGGGGATGAACACTGAAGCTTTCTTT	CASSFQGMNTEAFF
TRBV27	TRBJ1-1	few	TRBD1	TGTGCCAGCACTACTCCGGGACAGGGTCGCACCGAAGCTTTCTTT	CASTTPGQGRTEAFF
TRBV28	TRBJ1-1	-	-	TGTGCCAGCAGTTTAAGGCAGGTTAATGAAGCTTTCTTT	CASSLRQVNEAFF
TRBV5-8	TRBJ2-2	-	TRBD2	TGTGCCAGCAGCGGTCCTAGCGGGAGTAAAGGAGTAGACACCGGGGAGCTGTTTTTT	CASSGPSGSKGVDTGELFF
TRBV14	TRBJ2-7	-	-	TGTGCCAGCAGCCAATGGAGGGGGGGGTACGAGCAGTACTTC	CASSQWRGGYEQYF
TRBV28	TRBJ1-1	-	-	TGTGCCAGCAGTTATTATAGGGTCGGGGGGGTGCACGAAGCTTTCTTT	CASSYYRVGGVHEAFF
TRBV10-1	TRBJ1-2	-	TRBD1	TGCGCCAGCAGTGACTTCGACAGGGGGTTAGGTGGCTACACCTTC	CASSDFDRGLGGYTF
TRBV24-1	TRBJ2-1	once	TRBD1	TGTGCCACCAGTGATTTGGTCCCGGGACAGGGCTACAATGAGCAGTTCTTC	CATSDLVPGQGYNEQFF
TRBV19	TRBJ1-5	-	TRBD1	TGTGCCAGTAGTCTGACGACAGGGGTTAGCAATCAGCCCCAGCATTTT	CASSLTTGVSNQPQHF
TRBV20-1	TRBJ2-1	-	-	TGCAGTGCTAGAGCCGGCAATGAGCAGTTCTTC	CSARAGNEQFF
TRBV27	TRBJ2-3	-	TRBD2	TGTGCCAGCAGGCCGGGACTAGTCCGCGATACGCAGTATTTT	CASRPGLVRDTQYF
TRBV30	TRBJ2-3	once	-	TGTGCCTGGAGTGTAGGAGGCACTAGCACAGATACGCAGTATTTT	CAWSVGGTSTDTQYF
TRBV4-3	TRBJ1-4	-	-	TGCGCCAGCAGCCAAGGATTAGATGAAAAACTGTTTTTT	CASSQGLDEKLFF
TRBV6-4	TRBJ1-4	-	-	TGTGCCAGCAGCCCGGAAGCGCAGGGAAAACTGTTTTTT	CASSPEAQGKLFF
TRBV18	TRBJ1-5	-	-	TGTGCCAGCTCACCAGCGGGAAGCAATCAGCCCCAGCATTTT	CASSPAGSNQPQHF
TRBV5-1	TRBJ2-3	-	TRBD2	TGCGCCAGCAGCTCCTTGGCTAGCGGGACAACAGATACGCAGTATTTT	CASSSLASGTTDTQYF
TRBV5-1	TRBJ1-2	-	TRBD1	TGCGCCAGCAGGGCAGGACAGGGTAACTATGGCTACACCTTC	CASRAGQGNYGYTF
TRBV3-1/TRBV3-2	TRBJ2-7	-	TRBD2	TGTGCCAGCAGCCAAGTAGCGAGCGGGAGCTCCTACGAGCAGTACTTC	CASSQVASGSSYEQYF
TRBV6-5	TRBJ2-7	-	TRBD2	TGTGCCAGCAGTCCCTCCGGGACTAGCACCGAGCAGTACTTC	CASSPSGTSTEQYF
TRBV6-6	TRBJ2-3	few	-	TGTGCCAGCAGTTACGGCAGGGGCGCAGATACGCAGTATTTT	CASSYGRGADTQYF
TRBV7-8	TRBJ2-7	-	-	TGTGCCAGCAGCTTAGTTGGAGAGTGGGGGGCCTACGAGCAGTACTTC	CASSLVGEWGAYEQYF
TRBV3-1/TRBV3-2	TRBJ2-2	-	TRBD1	TGTGCCAGCAGCCTTTTAGACAGGGTGGATTCCGGGGAGCTGTTTTTT	CASSLLDRVDSGELFF
TRBV19	TRBJ2-7	-	TRBD2	TGTGCCAGTAGTATAAGAGGACTAGCGGGAGTTTACGAGCAGTACTTC	CASSIRGLAGVYEQYF
TRBV5-1	TRBJ1-4	-	TRBD1	TGCGCCAGCAGCGGCGGGACAGGGGGCGAGGAAAAACTGTTTTTT	CASSGGTGGEEKLFF
TRBV2	TRBJ1-3	-	-	TGTGCCAGCAGGTGGAGCTCTGGAAACACCATATATTTT	CASRWSSGNTIYF
TRBV28	TRBJ1-2	-	-	TGTGCCAGCAGTACACAATATGGCTACACCTTC	CASSTQYGYTF
TRBV6-5	TRBJ2-1	-	TRBD1	TGTGCCAGCAGGGACCCGGGGACAGGGAGGGATGAGCAGTTCTTC	CASRDPGTGRDEQFF
TRBV5-1	TRBJ1-4	-	TRBD1	TGCGCCAGCAGCTCGCGGACAGGCACTAATGAAAAACTGTTTTTT	CASSSRTGTNEKLFF
TRBV11-1	TRBJ2-1	-	-	TGTGCCAGCAGCTTAGACGGTCGGCAGTTCTTC	CASSLDGRQFF
TRBV28	TRBJ2-7	-	-	TGTGCCAGCAGTTTGTGGCGGCTGGCCTACGAGCAGTACTTC	CASSLWRLAYEQYF
TRBV5-1	TRBJ2-7	-	TRBD1	TGCGCCAGCAGCTTGACCCCAACCGGGACAGGAGAACGGGCGTACTTC	CASSLTPTGTGERAYF